The next 32 T cell receptor beta chains were all read from a single sample in a study of liver allograft versus peripheral blood T cells. The wider study: Hepatic allograft T cell receptor repertoires were evaluated relative to those present in recipients' peripheral blood.

TCRdb re-called the reads through MiXCR, storing one row per CDR3 protein. The table shows a few thousand distinct CDR3 sequences, with about a fifth occurring only once. These receptors originate from a human patient who had a liver transplant. Some T cells here may be from the graft donor.

This clonotype is labeled medium-sized. The rearrangement joins TRBV28 to TRBJ1-5; D not resolved. The CDR3 is 12 residues long. The germline V and J ends were trimmed by 7 bases and 11 bases, with 15 bases remaining between them. Germline V CDR1 and CDR2: MDHEN, SYDVKM. CDR3: CASTPPRGAQHF. DNA of the CDR3: TGTGCCAGCACCCCCCCCCGCGGAGCCCAGCATTTT.

In its sample, this clonotype is medium-sized (0.01 to 0.1%). This sequence joins TRBV6-1 and TRBJ2-7; 7 bases map to TRBD1. The CDR3 extends over 15 amino acids. V was pared by 1 base and J by 3 bases, with 6 bases of the junction left unmatched. The V gene's germline CDR1 is MNHNS and CDR2 SASEGT. The DNA for the CDR3 is TGTGCCAGCAGTGAAGTTTGGGACAGTTTCTACGAGCAGTACTTC. This translates into CASSEVWDSFYEQYF.

This clonotype is medium-sized. The V gene is TRBV6-2 or TRBV6-3, the J gene TRBJ2-1, with D perhaps matching TRBD2 (6 bases). Per the germline V gene, CDR1 is MNHEY and CDR2 is SVGEGT. Trimming stripped 4 bases from V and 6 bases from J, with 19 bases between. CDR3 length equals 16 residues. The CDR3 DNA follows: TGTGCCAGCAGTTCCCATGAGCGGGCTCTCACCAATGAGCAGTTCTTC. This sequence encodes CASSSHERALTNEQFF.

In its sample, this clonotype ranks as medium-sized. The rearrangement links TRBV14 to TRBJ2-7, with a possible D match to TRBD2 (5 bases). Germline V gene data show CDR1 as SGHDN and CDR2 as FVKESK. The germline V and J ends were trimmed by 5 bases and 0 bases, with 14 bases remaining between them. The CDR3 length is 15 residues. CDR3 in amino acids: CASSWRSQSSYEQYF. The CDR3 region has the DNA TGTGCCAGCAGCTGGAGGTCACAAAGCTCCTACGAGCAGTACTTC.

This clonotype was detected many times. The chain uses TRBV9 and TRBJ2-2; TRBD2 aligns across 9 bases. The V gene end was trimmed by 0 bases and the J gene end by 6 bases; junction bases not matched to a gene: 9. The CDR3 is 17 residues long. Germline values: CDR1 SGDLS, CDR2 YYNGEE. The CDR3 spells CASSVAGGGANPGELFF. DNA of the CDR3: TGTGCCAGCAGCGTAGCGGGCGGGGGGGCCAACCCCGGGGAGCTGTTTTTT.

Relative to its sample, this clonotype is medium-sized. The chain employs TRBV6-5 and TRBJ1-4; 11 positions agree with TRBD1. V lost 4 bases, J lost 7 bases, and 5 bases stayed unmatched. Germline V lookup: CDR1 MNHEY, CDR2 SVGAGI. The CDR3 spans 15 residues. This CDR3 is CASSSPDRGPEKLFF. The CDR3 DNA reads as TGTGCCAGCAGTTCCCCGGACAGGGGGCCTGAAAAACTGTTTTTT.

This clonotype is deemed medium-sized. The chain couples TRBV3-1 to TRBJ1-1, with no clear D. The CDR3 has 13 amino acids. V shed 0 bases and J shed 6 bases, with 8 bases lying between them. The V gene's germline CDR1 is LGHDT and CDR2 YNNKEL (reference sequence). CDR3: CASSQDWSAEAFF. CDR3 nucleotide sequence: TGTGCCAGCAGCCAAGATTGGTCGGCTGAAGCTTTCTTT.

By share, this clonotype ranks as medium-sized. CDR3 nucleotide sequence: TGCAGTGCTGAGGGCAATGAAAAACTGTTTTTT. Protein sequence: CSAEGNEKLFF. This sequence joins TRBV20-1 and TRBJ1-4; D gene unclear. V was cut by 5 bases and J by 5 bases, with 6 bases left in between. Germline lookup yields CDR1 DFQATT and CDR2 SNEGSKA (reference sequence). The CDR3 runs to 11 residues.

By frequency in the sample, this clonotype is medium-sized (0.01 to 0.1%). The CDR3 is CASSSLEWTGTNEQYF. The CDR3 coding sequence is TGTGCCAGCAGTTCCCTAGAATGGACAGGGACGAACGAGCAGTACTTC. The chain recombines TRBV12-3 or TRBV12-4 with TRBJ2-7; 8 bases agree with TRBD1. The J segment lost 5 bases and the V segment lost 4 bases, leaving 13 bases of the junction unmatched. The CDR3 has 16 amino acids.

DNA of the CDR3: TGCAGTGCTACGGCGGAGGGGCTGAGGGACATTCAGTACTTC. Amino acids: CSATAEGLRDIQYF. The chain combines TRBV20-1 with TRBJ2-4; D perhaps matches TRBD2 (6 bases). The germline V and J ends were trimmed by 4 bases and 8 bases, with 18 bases remaining between them. The germline V gene encodes CDR1 DFQATT and CDR2 SNEGSKA (reference sequence). The CDR3 runs to 14 residues.

Sample share makes this clonotype medium-sized. V gene TRBV12-3 or TRBV12-4 combines with J gene TRBJ2-1; 11 bases match TRBD2. Trimming at V came to 6 bases and at J to 0 bases, leaving 10 bases not matched to a gene. The CDR3 has 18 amino acids. The CDR3 DNA reads TGTGCCAGCAGGAGGGGACTAGCGGCTTTAAGCTCCTACAATGAGCAGTTCTTC. It yields the protein CASRRGLAALSSYNEQFF.

A word on this clonotype: A junction boundary mismatches the germline segment, possibly from a read error. This chain uses TRBV7-2 with TRBJ2-3, with 12 bases fitting TRBD2. Germline loops: CDR1 SGHTA, CDR2 FQGNSA. The CDR3 spans 14 residues. For the CDR3, the DNA is TGTGCCAGCAGCCTAGCGGGGGGGTCAGATACGCAGTATTTT. It yields the protein CASSLAGGSDTQYF. Filled out from reference TRBV7-2 and TRBJ2-3, the complete variable domain reads GAGVSQSPSNKVTEKGKDVELRCDPISGHTALYWYRQSLGQGLEFLIYFQGNSAPDKSGLPSDRFSAERTGGSVSTLTIQRTQQEDSAVYLCASSLAGGSDTQYFGPGTRLTVL.

This clonotype is deemed medium-sized (0.01 to 0.1%). This chain joins TRBV6-2 or TRBV6-3 and TRBJ1-5; weak D call: TRBD1 (5 bases). The V gene's germline CDR1 is MNHEY and CDR2 SVGEGT. The ends were cut back, 7 bases at V and 4 bases at J, with 14 bases in the middle. CDR3 length: 14 residues. The DNA for the CDR3 is TGTGCCAGCACCTTGACAGCCCGAAATCAGCCCCAGCATTTT. It specifies CASTLTARNQPQHF.

The chain carries TRBV5-4 and TRBJ2-1, with D uncertain. Germline V gene sequence: CDR1 SGHNT, CDR2 YYREEE (reference sequence). The CDR3 is made up of 12 amino acids. Trimming shortened V by 1 base and J by 10 bases, and 9 bases separated the two germline ends. DNA for the CDR3: TGTGCCAGCAGCTTGCTCTCGAGAGAGCAGTTCTTC. It yields the protein CASSLLSREQFF.

By share of the sample, this clonotype is medium-sized. The V call is TRBV7-3, the J call TRBJ2-7, with 7 bases matching TRBD1. CDR1 is SGHTA and CDR2 is FQGTGA in the germline V gene. There are 14 residues in the CDR3. The junction had 4 bases not matched to a gene; V was cut back by 2 bases and J by 3 bases. CDR3: CASSLDAGGYEQYF. In DNA form, the CDR3 reads TGTGCCAGCAGCTTAGATGCAGGGGGCTACGAGCAGTACTTC. Variable domain in full (rest from reference TRBV7-3 and TRBJ2-7): GAGVSQTPSNKVTEKGKYVELRCDPISGHTALYWYRQSLGQGPEFLIYFQGTGAADDSGLPNDRFFAVRPEGSVSTLKIQRTERGDSAVYLCASSLDAGGYEQYFGPGTRLTVT.

By sample fraction, this clonotype is medium-sized. The chain joins TRBV6-2 or TRBV6-3 to TRBJ1-5; maybe TRBD1 (6 bases). The CDR3 totals 14 residues. The V end was cut by 8 bases, the J end by 7 bases, with 18 bases between. Germline CDR1 is MNHEY and CDR2 is SVGEGT. Written as DNA, the CDR3 is TGTGCCAGCCGAAATCAGGGGAGATACCAGCCCCAGCATTTT. Translating it yields CASRNQGRYQPQHF.

As regards this clonotype: A much larger clone lies a single base off, so this may be a read error. This chain joins TRBV6-6 and TRBJ1-5; a weak D match, TRBD1 (5 bases). Per germline, CDR1 MNHNY and CDR2 SVGAGI (reference sequence). Trimming cost V 5 bases and J 11 bases, with 19 bases left between them. The CDR3 totals 14 residues. The CDR3 region is CASSLGDSDRSQHF. CDR3 in DNA: TGTGCCAGCAGTCTGGGGGACTCCGATAGGTCCCAGCATTTT.

In its sample, this clonotype is medium-sized. The genes are TRBV20-1 and TRBJ2-7; D remains ambiguous. The CDR3 has 13 residues. CDR1 and CDR2 from the germline V gene are DFQATT and SNEGSKA (reference sequence). The germline V and J ends were trimmed by 0 bases and 5 bases, with 11 bases remaining between them. The CDR3 DNA follows: TGCAGTGCTAGAGATCAAGGAATTGACGAGCAGTACTTC. Amino acids: CSARDQGIDEQYF.

By sample fraction, this clonotype is medium-sized. This chain links TRBV7-2 with TRBJ2-2; no firm D call. This CDR3 region has 14 residues. Germline V gene lookup returns CDR1 SGHTA and CDR2 FQGNSA. V was clipped by 5 bases and J by 5 bases, with 12 bases between them. The CDR3, as DNA: TGTGCCAGCAGCCCCGCCCGACGGACCGGGGAGCTGTTTTTT. Protein product: CASSPARRTGELFF.

By share, this clonotype counts as medium-sized. The rearrangement links TRBV18 to TRBJ1-3; 8 bases match TRBD1. The V and J ends lost 3 bases and 2 bases, in that order; junction bases with no gene match: 0. The CDR3 spans 14 residues. CDR1 and CDR2 (germline): KGHSH, LQKENI. CDR3 in DNA: TGTGCCAGCTCACCGGGACAGGCTGGAAACACCATATATTTT. Translated: CASSPGQAGNTIYF.

The chain employs TRBV19 and TRBJ2-5, with 10 bases aligning to TRBD2. The CDR3 contains 14 residues. Germline V CDR1 and CDR2: LNHDA, SQIVND (reference sequence). Trimming removed 6 bases from V and 5 bases from J; junction bases left unmatched: 6. CDR3 coding DNA: TGTGCCAGTAGCGCCGGGACTAGCGTTGAGACCCAGTACTTC. This codes for CASSAGTSVETQYF.

Relative to its sample, this clonotype is large. The V and J genes are TRBV18 and TRBJ1-2; D possibly corresponds to TRBD1 (6 bases). V lost 3 bases, J lost 2 bases, and 13 bases lay in between. The CDR3 runs to 15 residues. The germline V gene encodes CDR1 KGHSH and CDR2 LQKENI. CDR3 bases: TGTGCCAGCTCACCGGGGGCACAACCGAACTATGGCTACACCTTC. Protein: CASSPGAQPNYGYTF.

In this sample, this clonotype turned up once. A read error is possible here, since a much larger clone lies one base away. The chain carries TRBV20-1 and TRBJ2-2; D is possibly TRBD2 (6 bases). The germline V gene has CDR1 DFQATT and CDR2 SNEGSKA (reference sequence). The V end lost 5 bases, the J end lost 3 bases, and 16 bases lay between the germline ends. The length of the CDR3 is 15 residues. The CDR3 DNA follows: TGCAGTGCTCCCCGGTCTTGGAGGGACACCGGGGAGCTGTTTTTT. Amino acid sequence: CSAPRSWRDTGELFF.

This clonotype was observed at least ten times. The chain has TRBV7-2 and TRBJ2-1; D is undetermined. The CDR3 consists of 15 residues. The V gene's germline CDR1 is SGHTA and CDR2 FQGNSA. V lost 0 bases to trimming and J lost 3 bases, with 9 bases between them. CDR3 loop: CASSLASVSYNEQFF. The CDR3 DNA sequence: TGTGCCAGCAGCTTAGCGAGCGTCAGCTACAATGAGCAGTTCTTC.

This clonotype counts as medium-sized. The rearrangement links TRBV18 to TRBJ1-2; D is undetermined. Germline V gene data show CDR1 as KGHSH and CDR2 as LQKENI. This CDR3 has 13 amino acids. Trimming stripped 1 base from V and 4 bases from J, with 7 bases between. CDR3: CASSPRTVYGYTF. CDR3 nucleotides: TGTGCCAGCTCACCACGGACCGTCTATGGCTACACCTTC.

By share, this clonotype ranks as medium-sized. The chain is built from TRBV6-1 and TRBJ2-6; TRBD2 is a possible D gene (6 bases). From germline, CDR1 is MNHNS and CDR2 SASEGT. This CDR3 is built from 15 residues. The V and J ends lost 7 bases and 2 bases respectively, with 12 bases between them. CDR3 sequence: CASMSGGTGANVLTF. In nucleotides, the CDR3 is TGTGCCAGCATGTCCGGCGGGACTGGGGCCAACGTCCTGACTTTC.

This chain uses TRBV20-1 with TRBJ1-3, with D possibly TRBD1 on 5 matching bases. Germline CDR1 DFQATT, CDR2 SNEGSKA (reference sequence). The CDR3 totals 16 residues. Trimming stripped 6 bases from V and 0 bases from J, with 18 bases between. CDR3 sequence reads: CSAPAGGFGSGNTIYF. CDR3 DNA sequence: TGCAGTGCCCCCGCTGGGGGGTTCGGCTCTGGAAACACCATATATTTT.

Sample share makes this clonotype medium-sized. CDR3 sequence (DNA): TGTGCCAGCAAAATATGGCTAGCGGACGGGGAGCTGTTTTTT. Protein sequence: CASKIWLADGELFF. V and J are TRBV5-4 and TRBJ2-2; 7 nucleotides match TRBD2. This CDR3 contains 14 residues. Per the germline V gene, CDR1 is SGHNT and CDR2 is YYREEE (reference sequence). The V gene end was trimmed by 6 bases and the J gene end by 7 bases; junction bases not matched to a gene: 9.

By its share, this clonotype is medium-sized. V usage is TRBV18 and J usage is TRBJ2-7, with 10 bases aligning to TRBD2. J gave up 2 bases and V 1 base, and 2 bases lay outside the gene matches. CDR1 is KGHSH, CDR2 LQKENI, per germline. CDR3 length: 15 amino acids. The CDR3 DNA reads TGTGCCAGCTCACCACTAGCGGGAGGCCCCTACGAGCAGTACTTC. Protein product: CASSPLAGGPYEQYF.

Notes on this clonotype: A clone one base away is much larger, so this may be a read error. The gene calls are TRBV18 and TRBJ1-1; D ambiguous. There are 11 residues in the CDR3. Germline lookup yields CDR1 KGHSH and CDR2 LQKENI. The CDR3 loop is CASSQSTEALF. In DNA, the CDR3 is TGTGCCAGCTCACAAAGCACTGAAGCTTTGTTT.

This clonotype is deemed medium-sized. The chain uses TRBV18 and TRBJ2-3, with D perhaps matching TRBD1 (6 bases). Germline values: CDR1 KGHSH, CDR2 LQKENI. The CDR3 has 16 amino acids. Trimming took off 6 bases at V and 2 bases at J, with 18 bases between the two ends. CDR3 loop: CASSHNRDTHTDTQYF. For the CDR3, the DNA is TGTGCCAGCTCCCATAACCGGGACACACACACAGATACGCAGTATTTT.

The genes are TRBV25-1 and TRBJ2-6; D uncertain. Germline V gene lookup returns CDR1 MGHDK and CDR2 SYGVNS. The CDR3 contains 12 residues. V lost 6 bases, J lost 2 bases, and 2 bases lay in between. The chain's CDR3 is CASRAGANVLTF. In nucleotides, the CDR3 is TGTGCCAGCAGGGCTGGGGCCAACGTCCTGACTTTC.